The next 20 T cell receptor beta chains were all read from a single sample in a study of blood T cell repertoires in COVID-19 (dated by TCRdb to the early 2020s). The library was built by means of the immunoSEQ multiplex PCR assay. The source is immuneACCESS, and TCRdb retained only in-frame sequences with V and J called. Part of the clones is not carried over; for the studies checked, unresolved V genes explain less than half of this, and the remainder is unexplained. Within this sample are about 250,000 clones, with approximately 84% of them counted one time only. Approximately 1.6% of the sample belongs to the ten largest clones. Sequencing input: PBMCs or T cells enriched from blood (not recorded which). The receptors here all came from a middle-aged man who had recovered from COVID-19.

The V and J genes are TRBV5-5 and TRBJ1-1; TRBD1 agrees at 7 bases. The ends lost 3 bases at V and 2 bases at J; junction bases unmatched: 4. This CDR3 is 14 amino acids long. In germline, CDR1 is SGHKS, CDR2 YYEKEE (reference sequence). This chain's CDR3 is CASSSGTANTEAFF. In DNA form, the CDR3 reads TGTGCCAGCAGCTCCGGGACAGCTAACACTGAAGCTTTCTTT.

The rearrangement uses TRBV18 and TRBJ1-3, with D maybe TRBD1 (6 bases). The V end lost 3 bases, the J end lost 0 bases, and 12 bases lay between the germline ends. The germline V gene has CDR1 KGHSH and CDR2 LQKENI. This CDR3 has 16 residues. The CDR3 coding sequence is TGTGCCAGCTCACCTAACGACAGGAGCTCTGGAAACACCATATATTTT. Its protein product is CASSPNDRSSGNTIYF.

The CDR3 DNA is TGTGCCAGCAGCCCGGGGGACTCCCAGTACTTC. Residues: CASSPGDSQYF. The chain joins TRBV7-9 to TRBJ2-4; D possibly corresponds to TRBD2 (6 bases). CDR1 is SEHNR and CDR2 is FQNEAQ in the germline V gene (reference sequence). The CDR3 consists of 11 residues. Trimming stripped 5 bases from V and 13 bases from J, with 12 bases between.

This chain joins TRBV3-1 (or the pseudogene TRBV3-2) and TRBJ2-3; maybe TRBD2 (7 bases). Germline V gives CDR1 LGHDT, CDR2 YNNKEL (reference sequence). The germline V and J ends were trimmed by 4 bases and 6 bases, with 17 bases remaining between them. This CDR3 comprises 15 residues. The CDR3 spells CASSPRGAGEDTQYF. In nucleotides, the CDR3 is TGTGCCAGCAGCCCCCGGGGGGCCGGGGAGGATACGCAGTATTTT.

The chain carries TRBV6-5 and TRBJ1-6; a possible D gene is TRBD1 (5 bases). Germline V gene data show CDR1 as MNHEY and CDR2 as SVGAGI. CDR3 length equals 15 residues. V was trimmed by 5 bases and J by 14 bases, leaving 22 bases between them. As DNA, the CDR3 is TGTGCCAGCAGTCTAGAAAGGACAACGGAATCAGCCCTCCACTTT. It yields the protein CASSLERTTESALHF.

This chain joins TRBV5-5 and TRBJ2-1; TRBD1 matches at 10 bases. This CDR3 region has 13 residues. From germline, CDR1 is SGHKS and CDR2 YYEKEE (reference sequence). The J segment lost 9 bases and the V segment lost 4 bases, leaving 4 bases of the junction unmatched. The CDR3 DNA is TGTGCCAGCAGCCCCTGGACAGGGGGTGAGCAGTTCTTC. This encodes CASSPWTGGEQFF.

V gene TRBV2 combines with J gene TRBJ2-5; TRBD2 is a possible D gene (7 bases). There are 15 residues in the CDR3. The V gene lost 1 base and the J gene lost 9 bases, with 18 bases spanning the gap. Germline CDR1 reads SNHLY; CDR2 reads FYNNEI. The CDR3 sequence is CASSEDLGGRGPQYF. Here the CDR3 DNA reads TGTGCCAGCAGTGAAGACCTCGGGGGGCGTGGGCCCCAGTACTTC.

This clone was counted a few times. J is TRBJ1-1 and V is TRBV7-2; possibly TRBD1 for D (6 bases). The CDR3 has 17 amino acids. Germline V gene sequence: CDR1 SGHTA, CDR2 FQGNSA. The V end was cut by 2 bases, the J end by 0 bases, with 16 bases between. CDR3 sequence reads: CASSLRGSGLMNTEAFF. In DNA form, the CDR3 reads TGTGCCAGCAGCTTAAGGGGGTCAGGGCTCATGAACACTGAAGCTTTCTTT.

The sample holds one count of this clone. This chain connects TRBV5-6 to TRBJ1-2, with D perhaps TRBD1 (6 bases). Germline V gene sequence: CDR1 SGHDT, CDR2 YYEEEE. With 2 bases removed from V and 6 bases from J, the gap between germline ends came to 11 bases. This CDR3 spans 13 amino acids. The DNA for the CDR3 is TGTGCCAGCAGCTTAGGGGGTTTAAATGGCTACACCTTC. Protein: CASSLGGLNGYTF.

The J gene is TRBJ2-7, the V gene TRBV19, with a weak D call TRBD1 (5 bases). The ends were cut back, 3 bases at V and 3 bases at J, with 12 bases in the middle. The CDR3 spans 14 residues. Germline CDR1 and CDR2: LNHDA and SQIVND (reference sequence). The CDR3 loop is CASSISGSYYEQYF. CDR3 in DNA: TGTGCCAGTAGTATTTCAGGGTCTTACTACGAGCAGTACTTC.

V and J are TRBV30 and TRBJ1-1; 7 nucleotides match TRBD1. Germline-derived CDR1 and CDR2 are GTSNPN and SVGIG (reference sequence). This CDR3 has 14 residues. V was clipped by 2 bases and J by 2 bases; unmatched bases: 5. CDR3 DNA: TGTGCCTGGAGTTCCGGGACAGCTAACACTGAAGCTTTCTTT. The encoded protein is CAWSSGTANTEAFF.

The chain recombines TRBV3-1 (or the pseudogene TRBV3-2) with TRBJ1-1; D possibly corresponds to TRBD1 (6 bases). Germline assignment: CDR1 LGHDT and CDR2 YNNKEL (reference sequence). The CDR3 has 17 amino acids. V lost 0 bases, J lost 5 bases, and 19 bases lay in between. The CDR3: CASSQDQQGPQGTEAFF. As DNA, the CDR3 is TGTGCCAGCAGCCAAGATCAGCAGGGACCACAGGGAACTGAAGCTTTCTTT.

V and J are TRBV7-9 and TRBJ2-7; possibly TRBD2 for D (5 bases). The germline CDR1 and CDR2 sequences are SEHNR and FQNEAQ (reference sequence). Trimming stripped 6 bases from V and 7 bases from J, with 25 bases between. The CDR3 length is 16 residues. CDR3 sequence (DNA): TGTGCCAGCAGGCCGGTCCCTGGACGGAAGGCGGGTGAGCAGTACTTC. Protein: CASRPVPGRKAGEQYF.

The V and J genes are TRBV24-1 and TRBJ2-5; 7 bases fit TRBD1. The CDR3 runs 16 residues. Germline loops: CDR1 KGHDR, CDR2 SFDVKD. The junction had 10 bases not matched to a gene; V was cut back by 5 bases and J by 2 bases. In DNA form, the CDR3 reads TGTGCCACCAGTGGCTCCGGGACAGAAATGCAAGAGACCCAGTACTTC. Its translation is CATSGSGTEMQETQYF.

The chain employs TRBV18 and TRBJ1-1; no reliable D call. V was cut by 6 bases and J by 3 bases, with 11 bases left in between. CDR1 KGHSH and CDR2 LQKENI come from the germline V gene. The CDR3 totals 13 residues. The CDR3 DNA reads TGTGCCAGCTCCCTTTCTGAGGACACTGAAGCTTTCTTT. This translates into CASSLSEDTEAFF.

The CDR3 DNA follows: TGTGCCAGCAGCCAAGATTGGCTACGGAGCTCTGGGGCCAACGTCCTGACTTTC. This codes for CASSQDWLRSSGANVLTF. The V gene is TRBV14, the J gene TRBJ2-6, with D uncertain. The CDR3 sequence is 18 residues long. Germline assignment: CDR1 SGHDN and CDR2 FVKESK. Trimming took 0 bases from V and 0 from J, leaving 12 bases between them.

Turning to this clone: Other DNA sequences in this sample translate to the same CDR3. The V gene is TRBV18, the J gene TRBJ1-5; D call uncertain. The V end was cut by 1 base, the J end by 0 bases, with 7 bases between. This CDR3 has 15 residues. Germline assignment: CDR1 KGHSH and CDR2 LQKENI. The CDR3 nucleotides read TGTGCCAGCTCACCACAGGAGGGTAGCAATCAGCCCCAGCATTTT. As protein: CASSPQEGSNQPQHF.

The chain employs TRBV5-1 and TRBJ2-3; D is undetermined. Trimming removed 1 base from V and 7 bases from J, with 13 bases in between. Germline V gene data show CDR1 as SGHRS and CDR2 as YFSETQ. The CDR3 spans 14 residues. Here the CDR3 DNA reads TGCGCCAGCAGCTTGAATCAGGCGACCAATACGCAGTATTTT. It codes for CASSLNQATNTQYF. Filled out from reference TRBV5-1 and TRBJ2-3, the complete variable domain reads KAGVTQTPRYLIKTRGQQVTLSCSPISGHRSVSWYQQTPGQGLQFLFEYFSETQRNKGNFPGRFSGRQFSNSRSEMNVSTLELGDSALYLCASSLNQATNTQYFGPGTRLTVL.

The chain is built from TRBV6-8 and TRBJ1-2, with D unclear. Trimming took off 0 bases at V and 8 bases at J, with 10 bases between the two ends. This CDR3 comprises 13 residues. CDR1 is MNHGY and CDR2 is SAAAGT in the germline V gene. CDR3 sequence: CASSYSHRWGYTF. The CDR3, as DNA: TGTGCCAGCAGTTACTCCCACCGGTGGGGCTACACCTTC.

The chain employs TRBV28 and TRBJ1-1; no definite D call. V shed 5 bases and J shed 5 bases, with 18 bases lying between them. The V gene's germline CDR1 is MDHEN and CDR2 SYDVKM. The CDR3 totals 15 residues. CDR3 region: CASSLRGGGRTEAFF. The CDR3 DNA reads as TGTGCCAGCAGTCTCCGGGGAGGTGGCAGAACTGAAGCTTTCTTT.